This T cell receptor (beta chain) was captured by sequencing in a study of siplizumab effects on memory and regulatory T cells. Trimming took off 5 bases at V and 7 bases at J, with 14 bases between the two ends. In germline, CDR1 is SGHTA, CDR2 FQGNSA. The CDR3 sequence is 13 residues long. To note about this clone: The target antigen is unknown.

A 37°C coculture lasting 5 to 6 days was applied to the mixed lymphocyte reaction cells. Repertoires were generated with immunoSEQ multiplex PCR, while TCRdb's copy carries only in-frame clones and drops some. The data show fewer than 8,000 clones, with 35% to 40% seen just once and about 17% held by the top ten. This chain uses TRBV7-2 with TRBJ1-1; TRBD1 is a possible D gene (6 bases). This TCR was sampled from a human donor in good health; the cells came from an allogeneic mixed lymphocyte reaction. Specimen: CFSE-low (dividing) CD8+ T cells sorted from an allogeneic mixed lymphocyte reaction. The CDR3 nucleotides read TGTGCCAGCAGCCCCAGGACAGAAGTTGAAGCTTTCTTT. Protein: CASSPRTEVEAFF.